This TCR beta chain is from a study of blood T cells in healthy people across ages. Germline V lookup: CDR1 SGHRS, CDR2 YFSETQ. This CDR3 region has 14 residues. V was clipped by 5 bases and J by 5 bases; unmatched bases: 8. This clonotype was detected a few times. Its specificity is not known. Findings and caveats of the study: Strongly correlated with naive T cell percentage was TCR beta diversity. Age advanced and TCR beta diversity per million T cells fell, roughly linearly.

The authors isolated at least 6.5 million PBMCs per sample. A J-beta primer mix and a sample-barcoded 5' primer were used in a second PCR of roughly 6 to 11 cycles. Using its own MiXCR run on the 5' RACE reads, TCRdb lists one record per CDR3 protein. The sample includes some 1.5 million distinct CDR3 sequences, roughly 27% seen only once; the top ten take 7% to 9%. The sequenced sample was blood. The rearrangement uses TRBV5-1 and TRBJ2-7; 9 bases agree with TRBD1. This TCR came from a woman between 25 and 40 years old in good health. CDR3 in DNA: TGCGCCAGCAGATCGGGACAGGGAGGCGACGAGCAGTACTTC. This translates into CASRSGQGGDEQYF.